This TCR beta chain was recovered during a study of blood T cell repertoires in COVID-19. Background on the study: Researchers got acute and convalescent COVID-19 samples from the United States, Italy and Spain. Nucleic acid was either cDNA or gDNA, and it came from T cells, B-cell-depleted T cells, or PBMCs.

CDR3 size: 14 residues. V lost 2 bases, J lost 9 bases, and 5 bases stayed unmatched. Germline V CDR1 and CDR2: KGHSH, LQKENI. Per the original methods: From reference gene primer amplification, estimates of nucleated cell counts were derived. Libraries were prepared by immunoSEQ multiplex PCR; TCRdb keeps only in-frame clonotypes and omits some of them. That table furnishes V, J and clone size, whereas the DNA furnished D and trimming. The profile covers about 34,000 clones, with about 74% appearing a single time and 16% taken by the ten largest. The receptor's source is a human donor in a cohort sampled during active COVID-19. Sample: peripheral blood. V and J are TRBV18 and TRBJ2-1; 9 nucleotides align to TRBD2. CDR3 residues: CASSPDSGGGEQFF. In nucleotides, the CDR3 is TGTGCCAGCTCACCAGATAGCGGGGGTGGTGAGCAGTTCTTC.